This is a list of T cell receptor beta chains from one sample in a study of CD8 T cells in Susac syndrome. TCRdb called the immunoSEQ multiplex PCR reads again in MiXCR, with one record for every CDR3 protein. The table has around 150,000 distinct CDR3 sequences, just under 95% seen once. The material sequenced was CD4+ T cells from PBMCs. These receptors originate from a human donor in good health. The CDR3 runs from the conserved cysteine through the conserved F or W. The order of the fields is CDR3 DNA, CDR3 protein, J gene, D gene, CDR3 length, clone size, V gene. The D gene is left open where the match is weak. Clone sizes are given selectively: once, few, many, or a class where the clone is expanded.

DNA: TGTGCCAGCAGCCATACAGACGGTGCCTACGAGCAGTACTTC
CDR3: CASSHTDGAYEQYF
J: TRBJ2-7
D: .
length: 14
size: .
V: TRBV11-2

DNA: TGCAGTGCTAGGGACAGAACCAGCTCTGGAAACACCATATATTTT
CDR3: CSARDRTSSGNTIYF
J: TRBJ1-3
D: .
length: 15
size: .
V: TRBV20-1

DNA: TGTGCCAGCTCACCACTGGGACAGGATGAGGAGCAGTACTTC
CDR3: CASSPLGQDEEQYF
J: TRBJ2-7
D: TRBD1
length: 14
size: .
V: TRBV18

DNA: TGTGCCAGCAGGGGAGTCACTGAAGCTTTCTTT
CDR3: CASRGVTEAFF
J: TRBJ1-1
D: .
length: 11
size: .
V: TRBV19

DNA: TGTGCCAGCAGACGGACTCGGGGACAGCTTGATGAAAAACTGTTTTTT
CDR3: CASRRTRGQLDEKLFF
J: TRBJ1-4
D: TRBD1
length: 16
size: .
V: TRBV7-2

DNA: TGTGCCAGCAGCGTAGCAGGCGGGGTCAATAACAATGAGCAGTTCTTC
CDR3: CASSVAGGVNNNEQFF
J: TRBJ2-1
D: .
length: 16
size: .
V: TRBV9

DNA: TGCAGCGTTACCCCGCCTGGAGATACGCAGTATTTT
CDR3: CSVTPPGDTQYF
J: TRBJ2-3
D: .
length: 12
size: .
V: TRBV29-1

DNA: TGCGCCAGCAGCAGTAATTCCGGCACAGATACGCAGTATTTT
CDR3: CASSSNSGTDTQYF
J: TRBJ2-3
D: .
length: 14
size: .
V: TRBV5-1

DNA: TGCAGCGTTGCAGGTTCTCTACTCTCCTACGAGCAGTACTTC
CDR3: CSVAGSLLSYEQYF
J: TRBJ2-7
D: .
length: 14
size: .
V: TRBV29-1

DNA: TGCAGCGCAGGTATTAGAGATCAGCCCCAGCATTTT
CDR3: CSAGIRDQPQHF
J: TRBJ1-5
D: .
length: 12
size: .
V: TRBV29-1

DNA: TGTGCCAGCAGCGTAGGGACTAGCGGGGATGAGACCCAGTACTTC
CDR3: CASSVGTSGDETQYF
J: TRBJ2-5
D: TRBD2
length: 15
size: .
V: TRBV9

DNA: TGTGCCAGCAGCCAAGATACCGGACGGCCCCAGCATTTT
CDR3: CASSQDTGRPQHF
J: TRBJ1-5
D: .
length: 13
size: .
V: TRBV4-2

DNA: TGTGCCAGCAGCGTTATAAGCGGGGGGCGTGAGCAGTTCTTC
CDR3: CASSVISGGREQFF
J: TRBJ2-1
D: TRBD2
length: 14
size: .
V: TRBV9

DNA: TGCAGCGTTGAGGGGACAAGCTACGAGCAGTACTTC
CDR3: CSVEGTSYEQYF
J: TRBJ2-7
D: .
length: 12
size: .
V: TRBV29-1

DNA: TGTGCCAGCAGCGAGCGGAGAGCTGGCTACACCTTC
CDR3: CASSERRAGYTF
J: TRBJ1-2
D: .
length: 12
size: once
V: TRBV13

DNA: TGCGCCAGCAGCCAAGATCTGGGGCGGAATGAGCAGTTCTTC
CDR3: CASSQDLGRNEQFF
J: TRBJ2-1
D: .
length: 14
size: .
V: TRBV4-3

DNA: TGTGCCAGCAGTTCGGGACAGGCAGGGGAGCAGTACTTC
CDR3: CASSSGQAGEQYF
J: TRBJ2-7
D: TRBD1
length: 13
size: .
V: TRBV6-5

DNA: TGTGCCAGCACCTTGGCCGGGTCCCAATCCGGCGAGCAGTACTTC
CDR3: CASTLAGSQSGEQYF
J: TRBJ2-7
D: .
length: 15
size: .
V: TRBV7-2

DNA: TGCGCCAGCAGCTTTGCGAGCGGCCCGCAAGGGGCCAACGTCCTGACTTTC
CDR3: CASSFASGPQGANVLTF
J: TRBJ2-6
D: .
length: 17
size: once
V: TRBV5-1

DNA: TGTGCCTGCGGGGGACTAGGAGGGAATGAGCAGTTCTTC
CDR3: CACGGLGGNEQFF
J: TRBJ2-1
D: TRBD2
length: 13
size: .
V: TRBV2

DNA: TGCGCCAGCAGCCAAGATCAGCTAGCGGGGGGCCACGAGCAGTACTTC
CDR3: CASSQDQLAGGHEQYF
J: TRBJ2-7
D: TRBD2
length: 16
size: once
V: TRBV4-3

DNA: TGTGCCAGCAGCGTAGCTGGTTCCGGCGGCCATGGGACTTTCTTT
CDR3: CASSVAGSGGHGTFF
J: TRBJ1-1
D: .
length: 15
size: once
V: TRBV9

DNA: TGTGCCAGCAGCAAAAACAGGGACGGGGAGCTGTTTTTT
CDR3: CASSKNRDGELFF
J: TRBJ2-2
D: .
length: 13
size: .
V: TRBV7-2

DNA: TGTGCCAGCTCACTACAGCCCCCCCTCCAGTTCTTC
CDR3: CASSLQPPLQFF
J: TRBJ2-1
D: .
length: 12
size: .
V: TRBV12-3/TRBV12-4

DNA: TGCGCCAGCAGCTTGGCAACTAGCGAGACCCAGTACTTC
CDR3: CASSLATSETQYF
J: TRBJ2-5
D: .
length: 13
size: .
V: TRBV5-1

DNA: TGCAGTGCCCGTCCCCCCGGGGGGGCAGAGACCCAGTACTTC
CDR3: CSARPPGGAETQYF
J: TRBJ2-5
D: TRBD2
length: 14
size: .
V: TRBV20-1

DNA: TGTGCCAGCAGCCCTGACAGGCTCACAGATACGCAGTATTTT
CDR3: CASSPDRLTDTQYF
J: TRBJ2-3
D: .
length: 14
size: few
V: TRBV2

DNA: TGCAGTGCTGCTGATGGACCCCAATTTGGCTACACCTTC
CDR3: CSAADGPQFGYTF
J: TRBJ1-2
D: .
length: 13
size: .
V: TRBV20-1

DNA: TGTGCCAGCAGACGGGACAGGGGGCATGGCTACACCTTC
CDR3: CASRRDRGHGYTF
J: TRBJ1-2
D: TRBD1
length: 13
size: .
V: TRBV12-3/TRBV12-4

DNA: TGTGCCAGCGGGCGCCGGGACCCCTACAATGAGCAGTTCTTC
CDR3: CASGRRDPYNEQFF
J: TRBJ2-1
D: .
length: 14
size: .
V: TRBV27

DNA: TGTGCCAGCAGTGCCTACAGGGAGGGCTACACCTTC
CDR3: CASSAYREGYTF
J: TRBJ1-2
D: .
length: 12
size: .
V: TRBV6-6

DNA: TGCAGCGCCGGAGCAGGGTTGAACACTGAAGCTTTCTTT
CDR3: CSAGAGLNTEAFF
J: TRBJ1-1
D: .
length: 13
size: .
V: TRBV29-1

DNA: TGTGCCAGCAGTTGGGAGGCCATACAGTACTTC
CDR3: CASSWEAIQYF
J: TRBJ2-4
D: .
length: 11
size: .
V: TRBV25-1

DNA: TGTGCCAGCAGCTATCGAGGGACAGGGGACGAGACCCAGTACTTC
CDR3: CASSYRGTGDETQYF
J: TRBJ2-5
D: TRBD1
length: 15
size: .
V: TRBV3-1

DNA: TGTGCCAGCAGCGTAGCTACGTCAGGGGACTCACCCCTCCACTTT
CDR3: CASSVATSGDSPLHF
J: TRBJ1-6
D: .
length: 15
size: .
V: TRBV9

DNA: TGCAGCGTTGAAGATGGCAGGCAAGAGACCCAGTACTTC
CDR3: CSVEDGRQETQYF
J: TRBJ2-5
D: .
length: 13
size: .
V: TRBV29-1

DNA: TGCAGTGCTAGAGTGACAGCTGAGGGCCAGTACTTC
CDR3: CSARVTAEGQYF
J: TRBJ2-5
D: .
length: 12
size: once
V: TRBV20-1

DNA: TGTGCCAGCAGTTACTCGTCCGGGACAGTGGGTTACACCTTC
CDR3: CASSYSSGTVGYTF
J: TRBJ1-2
D: TRBD1
length: 14
size: .
V: TRBV6-5

DNA: .
CDR3: CASSFWERDTQYF
J: TRBJ2-3
D: .
length: 13
size: once
V: TRBV12-3/TRBV12-4

DNA: TGTGCCAGCAGCGGCGGACAGGGAAGCCACAATGAGCAGTTCTTC
CDR3: CASSGGQGSHNEQFF
J: TRBJ2-1
D: TRBD1
length: 15
size: .
V: TRBV9

DNA: TGCAGTGCTAGAGTCAGGGGGCGGGGCTACACCTTC
CDR3: CSARVRGRGYTF
J: TRBJ1-2
D: TRBD1
length: 12
size: .
V: TRBV20-1

DNA: TGTGCCAGCAGCTCCGGGACTTCTGGAGAGCTGTACGAGCAGTACTTC
CDR3: CASSSGTSGELYEQYF
J: TRBJ2-7
D: .
length: 16
size: .
V: TRBV9

DNA: TGTGCCAGCAGCTTGGGGGGGCCAGGACAGGCCCAGTACTTC
CDR3: CASSLGGPGQAQYF
J: TRBJ2-5
D: TRBD1
length: 14
size: .
V: TRBV5-4

DNA: TGTGCCAGCAGCTTATCCGGGACATACAATGAGCAGTTCTTC
CDR3: CASSLSGTYNEQFF
J: TRBJ2-1
D: .
length: 14
size: .
V: TRBV7-3

DNA: TGTGCCAGCAGTACTAAGACAAGTACACCCCTCCACTTT
CDR3: CASSTKTSTPLHF
J: TRBJ1-6
D: .
length: 13
size: .
V: TRBV6-2/TRBV6-3

DNA: TGTGCCAGCAGTTCGGGACAGGCTACCGAAGTTTTCTTT
CDR3: CASSSGQATEVFF
J: TRBJ1-1
D: TRBD1
length: 13
size: .
V: TRBV6-5

DNA: TGTGCCAGCAGCTTTGCGGGGGGCACAGATACGCAGTATTTT
CDR3: CASSFAGGTDTQYF
J: TRBJ2-3
D: TRBD2
length: 14
size: .
V: TRBV7-2

DNA: TGTGCCAGCAACGGACAGGGTCTAAGTTCACCCCTCCACTTT
CDR3: CASNGQGLSSPLHF
J: TRBJ1-6
D: TRBD1
length: 14
size: .
V: TRBV2

DNA: TGCAGCGCCCGAGGGGTGACAGGCAGGAATGAGCAGTTCTTC
CDR3: CSARGVTGRNEQFF
J: TRBJ2-1
D: .
length: 14
size: .
V: TRBV29-1

DNA: TGCGCCAGCAGCCAAGAAGGGTTGGATACGCAGTATTTT
CDR3: CASSQEGLDTQYF
J: TRBJ2-3
D: .
length: 13
size: .
V: TRBV4-3

DNA: TGTGCCAGCAGTTTAGTAGAGGGGAACACTGAAGCTTTCTTT
CDR3: CASSLVEGNTEAFF
J: TRBJ1-1
D: .
length: 14
size: .
V: TRBV12-3/TRBV12-4

DNA: TGCAGTGCTAAGGGCGGGGGGGCCAATGAGCAGTTCTTC
CDR3: CSAKGGGANEQFF
J: TRBJ2-1
D: TRBD2
length: 13
size: .
V: TRBV20-1

DNA: TGTGCCAGCAGTTACGGAGGGGTTGGTGAGCAGTTCTTC
CDR3: CASSYGGVGEQFF
J: TRBJ2-1
D: .
length: 13
size: once
V: TRBV6-5

DNA: TGTGCCAGCAGCCCGATGACTAGCCTCAATGAGCAGTTCTTC
CDR3: CASSPMTSLNEQFF
J: TRBJ2-1
D: TRBD2
length: 14
size: .
V: TRBV9

DNA: TGTGCCAGCAGCCAAAAGCCTAGCGGGGTGTCCTACAATGAGCAGTTCTTC
CDR3: CASSQKPSGVSYNEQFF
J: TRBJ2-1
D: TRBD2
length: 17
size: .
V: TRBV3-1

DNA: TGTGCCAGCAGCGTAAGGGACTTGAGCTATGGCTACACCTTC
CDR3: CASSVRDLSYGYTF
J: TRBJ1-2
D: .
length: 14
size: .
V: TRBV9